The clone carrying this T cell receptor (beta chain) was recorded many times. Antigen: not known. This library used around 0.4 ug RNA and molecular barcoded adaptors spanning alpha/delta and beta/gamma chains. A single record per CDR3 protein comes from TCRdb applying MiXCR to the reads. The sample holds about 130,000 distinct CDR3 sequences, 13% seen once. This specimen comes from a study of read filtering for tumor transcriptome and immune sequencing. For the study at large: DNase treatment preceded whole-transcriptome library preparation. RNA-seq yielded only roughly 75 to 1,300 TCR reads, IR-seq about 4 to 10.27 million. Study outcomes and limitations: IR-seq captured clonotypes deeper and more reliably than RNA-seq. IR-seq and RNA-seq agreed better without single-read clonotypes.

V dropped 0 bases and J dropped 4 bases, with 10 bases sitting between them. The germline V gene has CDR1 MNHEY and CDR2 SVGAGI. CDR3 size: 15 residues. The V call is TRBV6-5, the J call TRBJ2-1; D call uncertain. The source of this sequence is a donor at least 40 years old with multiple myeloma. The specimen sequenced was a population of CD138-negative cells sorted from bone marrow. The CDR3 loop reads CASSYSSRGYNEQFF. In DNA, the CDR3 is TGTGCCAGCAGTTACTCTTCTCGCGGATACAATGAGCAGTTCTTC.